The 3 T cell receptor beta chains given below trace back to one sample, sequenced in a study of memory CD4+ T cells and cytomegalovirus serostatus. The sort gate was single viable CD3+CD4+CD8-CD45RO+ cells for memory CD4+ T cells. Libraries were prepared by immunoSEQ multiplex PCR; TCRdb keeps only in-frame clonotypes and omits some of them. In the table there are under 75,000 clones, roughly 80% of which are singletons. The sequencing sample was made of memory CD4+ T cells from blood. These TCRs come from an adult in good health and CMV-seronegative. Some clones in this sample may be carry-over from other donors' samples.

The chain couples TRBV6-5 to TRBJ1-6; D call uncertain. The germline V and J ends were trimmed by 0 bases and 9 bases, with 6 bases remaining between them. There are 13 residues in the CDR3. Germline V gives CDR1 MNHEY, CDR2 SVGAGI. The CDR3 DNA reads TGTGCCAGCAGTTACTCTCGAACTTCACCCCTCCACTTT. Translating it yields CASSYSRTSPLHF.

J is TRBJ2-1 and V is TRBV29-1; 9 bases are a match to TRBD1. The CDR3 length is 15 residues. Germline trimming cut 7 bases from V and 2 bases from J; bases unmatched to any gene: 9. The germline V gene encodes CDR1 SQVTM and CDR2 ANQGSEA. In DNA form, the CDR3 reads TGCAGCGCTCAGACAGGGGGGCCTCCCTACAATGAGCAGTTCTTC. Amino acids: CSAQTGGPPYNEQFF.

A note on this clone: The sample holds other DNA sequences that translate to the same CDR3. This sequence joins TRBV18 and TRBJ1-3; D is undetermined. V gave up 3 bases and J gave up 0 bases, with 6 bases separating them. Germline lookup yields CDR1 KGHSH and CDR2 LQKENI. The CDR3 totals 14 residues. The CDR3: CASSPGDSGNTIYF. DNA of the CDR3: TGTGCCAGCTCACCGGGCGACTCTGGAAACACCATATATTTT.